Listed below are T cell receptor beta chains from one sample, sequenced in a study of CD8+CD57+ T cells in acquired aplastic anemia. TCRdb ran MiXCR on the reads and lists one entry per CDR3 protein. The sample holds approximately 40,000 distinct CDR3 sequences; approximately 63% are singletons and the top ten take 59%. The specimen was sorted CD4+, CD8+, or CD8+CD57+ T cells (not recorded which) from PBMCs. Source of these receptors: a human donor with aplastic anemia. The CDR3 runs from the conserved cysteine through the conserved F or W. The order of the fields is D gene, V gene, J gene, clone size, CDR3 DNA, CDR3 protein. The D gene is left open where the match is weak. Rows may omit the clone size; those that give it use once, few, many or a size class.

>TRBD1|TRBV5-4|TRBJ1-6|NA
TGTGCCAGCAGCCCCAGGACAGGGAAACAATCACCCCTCCACTTT
CASSPRTGKQSPLHF
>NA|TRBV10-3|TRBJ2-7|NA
TGTGCCATCAGTGAGGCTGATTTTTGGGCAGGGGACACCTACGAGCAGTACTTC
CAISEADFWAGDTYEQYF
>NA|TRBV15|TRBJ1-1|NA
TGTGCCACCAGCACTTACAGAAACACTGAAGCTTTCTTT
CATSTYRNTEAFF
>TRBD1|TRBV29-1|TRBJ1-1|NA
TGCAGCGTTTCGGGACAGGGGAACACTGAAGCTTTCTTT
CSVSGQGNTEAFF
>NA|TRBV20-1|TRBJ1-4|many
TGCAGTGTGAGGGTCCACAGACGTGCAACTAATGAAAAACTGTTTTTT
CSVRVHRRATNEKLFF
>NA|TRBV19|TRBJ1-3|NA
TGTGCCAGTAGTACGGGCTCTGGAAACACCATATATTTT
CASSTGSGNTIYF
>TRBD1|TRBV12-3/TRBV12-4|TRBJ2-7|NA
TGTGCCAGCAGCCCCCGGCAGGGGGCGGGCGAGCAGTACTTC
CASSPRQGAGEQYF
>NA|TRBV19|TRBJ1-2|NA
TGTGCCAGTAGTATAGGGAGAGGGTACGGCTACACCTTC
CASSIGRGYGYTF
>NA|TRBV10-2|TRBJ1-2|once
TGCGCCAGCAGCCCAGACCCGGGTTTTAGCTATGGCTACACCTTC
CASSPDPGFSYGYTF
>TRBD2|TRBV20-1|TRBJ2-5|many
TGCAGTGCCAACCCGGGACTAGCGATGGAGACCCAGTACTTC
CSANPGLAMETQYF
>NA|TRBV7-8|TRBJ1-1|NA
TGTGCCAGCAGCTCACCGAAGAGATCCTCGAACACTGAAGCTTTCTTT
CASSSPKRSSNTEAFF
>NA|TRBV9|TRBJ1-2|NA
TGTGCCAGCAGCGGCGCTGGCTACACCTTC
CASSGAGYTF
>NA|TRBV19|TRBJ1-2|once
TGTGCCAGTAGTATGGGCTATGGCTACACCTTC
CASSMGYGYTF
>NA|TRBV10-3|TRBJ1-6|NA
TGTGCCATCAGTGAGGGCAGCAATTCACCCCTCCACTTT
CAISEGSNSPLHF
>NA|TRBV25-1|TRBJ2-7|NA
TGTGCCAGCAGCCAAGCAGCAGAGGGATTATACTACGAGCAGTACTTC
CASSQAAEGLYYEQYF
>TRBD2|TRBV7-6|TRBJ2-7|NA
TGTGCCAGCAGCTTAGGAGCGGGGGAAGCCTACGAGCAGTACTTC
CASSLGAGEAYEQYF
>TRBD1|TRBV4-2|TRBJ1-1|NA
TGTGCCAGCTACACTGGGGACAGGGTCGGTAGTAGCACTGAAGCTTTCTTT
CASYTGDRVGSSTEAFF
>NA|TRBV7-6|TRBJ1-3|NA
TGTGCCAGCACCATAGGGGCGTCCTCTGGAAACACCATATATTTT
CASTIGASSGNTIYF
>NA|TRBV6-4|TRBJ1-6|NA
TGTGCCAGCAGGGGCGGCAGAGAGGGATCACCCCTCCACTTT
CASRGGREGSPLHF
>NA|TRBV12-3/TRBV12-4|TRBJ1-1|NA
TGTGCCAGCAGTGATAGTCCCACTGAAGCTTTCTTT
CASSDSPTEAFF
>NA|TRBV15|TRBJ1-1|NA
TGTGCCACCAGCAGAGTGGCAGGCGGAACTGAAGCTTTCTTT
CATSRVAGGTEAFF
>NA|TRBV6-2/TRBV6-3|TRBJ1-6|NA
TGTGCCAGCAGTTACACCCAAGATTCACCCCTCCACTTT
CASSYTQDSPLHF
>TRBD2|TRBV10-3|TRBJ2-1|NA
TGTGCCATCAGGGCGGGGGGACTAGTCGTCCGGGATGAGCAGTTCTTC
CAIRAGGLVVRDEQFF
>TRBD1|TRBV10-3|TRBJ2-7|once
TGTGCCATCGGGACAGGGAGCTCCTACGAGCAGTACTTC
CAIGTGSSYEQYF
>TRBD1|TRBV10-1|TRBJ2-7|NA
TGCGCCAGCAGTGAGTCGGGGACAGGGGGCGAGGACGAGCAGTACTTC
CASSESGTGGEDEQYF
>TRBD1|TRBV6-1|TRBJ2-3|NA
TGTGCCAGCAGTCGAGACAGGGGGGGCACAGATACGCAGTATTTT
CASSRDRGGTDTQYF
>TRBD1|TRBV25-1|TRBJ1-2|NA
TGTGCCAGCGAGGGACAGCTCTATGGCTACACCTTC
CASEGQLYGYTF
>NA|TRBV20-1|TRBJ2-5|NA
TGCAGTGCTAGATGGGAAACTCGCGGGACCCAGTACTTC
CSARWETRGTQYF
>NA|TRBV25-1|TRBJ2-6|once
TGTGCCAGCAGTGAATATACGAGCCCTGGGGCCAACGTCCTGACTTTC
CASSEYTSPGANVLTF
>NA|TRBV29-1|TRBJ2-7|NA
TGCAGCGTACTCGGCGGGCAGGGTATGGACGAGCAGTACTTC
CSVLGGQGMDEQYF
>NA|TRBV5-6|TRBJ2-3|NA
TGTGCCAGCACCGTTGGGTTATCCGTGGTGCGGGGCACTAGCACAGATACGCAGTATTTT
CASTVGLSVVRGTSTDTQYF